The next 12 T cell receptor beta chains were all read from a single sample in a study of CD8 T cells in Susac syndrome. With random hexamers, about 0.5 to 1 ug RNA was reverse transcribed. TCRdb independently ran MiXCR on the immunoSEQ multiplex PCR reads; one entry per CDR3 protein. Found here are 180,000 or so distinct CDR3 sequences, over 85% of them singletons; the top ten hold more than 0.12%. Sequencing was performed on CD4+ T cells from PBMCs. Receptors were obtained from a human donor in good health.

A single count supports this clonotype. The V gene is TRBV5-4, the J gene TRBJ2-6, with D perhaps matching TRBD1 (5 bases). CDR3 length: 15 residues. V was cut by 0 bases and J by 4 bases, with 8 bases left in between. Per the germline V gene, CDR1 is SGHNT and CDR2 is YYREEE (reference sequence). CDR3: CASSLAGPGANVLTF. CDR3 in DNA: TGTGCCAGCAGCTTGGCAGGGCCGGGGGCCAACGTCCTGACTTTC.

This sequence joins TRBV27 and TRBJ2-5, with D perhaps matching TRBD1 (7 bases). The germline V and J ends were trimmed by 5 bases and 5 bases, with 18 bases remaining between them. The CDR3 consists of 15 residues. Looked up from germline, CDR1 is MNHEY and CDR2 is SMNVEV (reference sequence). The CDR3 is CASSPGSGGYETQYF. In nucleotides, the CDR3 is TGTGCCAGCAGTCCGGGGTCAGGGGGGTATGAGACCCAGTACTTC.

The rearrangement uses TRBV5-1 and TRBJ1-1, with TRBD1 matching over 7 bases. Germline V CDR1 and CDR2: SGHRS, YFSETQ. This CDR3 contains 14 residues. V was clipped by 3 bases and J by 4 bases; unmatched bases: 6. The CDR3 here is CASSSTGWGTEAFF. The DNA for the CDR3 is TGCGCCAGCAGCTCGACAGGGTGGGGCACTGAAGCTTTCTTT.

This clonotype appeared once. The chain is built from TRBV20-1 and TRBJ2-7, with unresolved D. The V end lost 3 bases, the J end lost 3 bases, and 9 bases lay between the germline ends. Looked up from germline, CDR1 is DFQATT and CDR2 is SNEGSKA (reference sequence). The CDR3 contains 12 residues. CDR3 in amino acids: CSARGRSYEQYF. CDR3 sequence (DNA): TGCAGTGCTAGGGGCAGGAGCTACGAGCAGTACTTC.

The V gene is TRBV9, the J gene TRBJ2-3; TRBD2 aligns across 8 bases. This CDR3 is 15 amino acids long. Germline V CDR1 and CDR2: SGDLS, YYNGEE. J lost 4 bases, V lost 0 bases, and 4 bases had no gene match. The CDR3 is CASSVDGGASDTQYF. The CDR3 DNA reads TGTGCCAGCAGCGTAGACGGGGGGGCCTCAGATACGCAGTATTTT.

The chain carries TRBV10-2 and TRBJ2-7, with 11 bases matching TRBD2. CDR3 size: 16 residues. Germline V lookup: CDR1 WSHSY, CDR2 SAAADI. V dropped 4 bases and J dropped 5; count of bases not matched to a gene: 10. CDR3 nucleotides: TGCGCCAGCAGTGCGACTAGCGGGGACCCTCTGGACGAGCAGTACTTC. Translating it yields CASSATSGDPLDEQYF.

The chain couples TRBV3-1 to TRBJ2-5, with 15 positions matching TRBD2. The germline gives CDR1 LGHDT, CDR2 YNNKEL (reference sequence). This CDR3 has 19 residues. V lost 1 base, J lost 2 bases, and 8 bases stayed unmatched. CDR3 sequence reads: CASSQAPGLAGGPQETQYF. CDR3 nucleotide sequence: TGTGCCAGCAGCCAAGCCCCGGGACTAGCGGGGGGTCCGCAAGAGACCCAGTACTTC.

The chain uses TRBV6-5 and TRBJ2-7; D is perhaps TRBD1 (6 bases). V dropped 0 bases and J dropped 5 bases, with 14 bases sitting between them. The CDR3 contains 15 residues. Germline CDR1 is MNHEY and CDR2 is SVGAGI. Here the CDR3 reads CASSYSRRTVHEQYF. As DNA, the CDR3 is TGTGCCAGCAGTTACTCGAGGAGGACAGTCCACGAGCAGTACTTC.

CDR3 loop: CAISLNTDTQYF. Here the CDR3 DNA reads TGTGCCATCAGCCTAAACACAGATACGCAGTATTTT. The chain joins TRBV10-3 to TRBJ2-3, with unresolved D. The ends were cut back, 6 bases at V and 2 bases at J, with 6 bases in the middle. This CDR3 is 12 amino acids long. The germline V gene encodes CDR1 ENHRY and CDR2 SYGVKD.

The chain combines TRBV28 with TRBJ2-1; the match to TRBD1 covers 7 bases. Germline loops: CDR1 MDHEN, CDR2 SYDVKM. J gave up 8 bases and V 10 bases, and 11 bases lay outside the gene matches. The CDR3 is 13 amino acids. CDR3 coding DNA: TGTGCCATCGGCGAGACAGGGATTGATGAGCAGTTCTTC. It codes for CAIGETGIDEQFF.

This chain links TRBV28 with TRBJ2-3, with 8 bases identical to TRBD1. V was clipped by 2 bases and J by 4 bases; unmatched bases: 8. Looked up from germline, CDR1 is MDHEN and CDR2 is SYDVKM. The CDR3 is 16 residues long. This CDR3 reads CASSLGPGGQADTQYF. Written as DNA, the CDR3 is TGTGCCAGCAGTTTAGGTCCAGGGGGCCAGGCAGATACGCAGTATTTT.

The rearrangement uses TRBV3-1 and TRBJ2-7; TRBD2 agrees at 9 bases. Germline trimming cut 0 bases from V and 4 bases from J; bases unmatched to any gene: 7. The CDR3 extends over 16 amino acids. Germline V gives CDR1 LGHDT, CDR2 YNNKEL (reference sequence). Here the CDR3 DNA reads TGTGCCAGCAGCCAAGATCGATGGCTAGCGGGGTACGAGCAGTACTTC. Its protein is CASSQDRWLAGYEQYF.